Each of the 17 T cell receptor beta chains below was sequenced from the same sample in a study of blood T cell repertoires in COVID-19. Data came from immunoSEQ multiplex PCR; TCRdb stores just in-frame clones and leaves some out. The sample has about 170,000 clones, roughly 80% seen once. The sequencing sample was made of peripheral blood. The receptors here all came from a woman between 65 and 79 years old with COVID-19, enrolled during active disease.

This clone was recorded once. The gene calls are TRBV18 and TRBJ2-2, with unresolved D. The CDR3 has 15 amino acids. The V gene lost 2 bases and the J gene lost 7 bases, with 14 bases spanning the gap. In germline, CDR1 is KGHSH, CDR2 LQKENI. The CDR3 DNA reads as TGTGCCAGCTCACCAAGGCAGGCATCGAGCGGGGAGCTGTTTTTT. Amino acid sequence: CASSPRQASSGELFF.

This rearrangement joins TRBV19 to TRBJ1-2; D is possibly TRBD1 (6 bases). V lost 7 bases, J lost 0 bases, and 15 bases lay in between. Germline assignment: CDR1 LNHDA and CDR2 SQIVND (reference sequence). CDR3 size: 15 residues. The CDR3: CASTPGESPNYGYTF. CDR3 in DNA: TGTGCCAGTACACCAGGGGAGTCCCCTAACTATGGCTACACCTTC.

The chain links TRBV2 to TRBJ2-1; D remains ambiguous. The germline CDR1 and CDR2 sequences are SNHLY and FYNNEI. The CDR3 extends over 12 amino acids. V was trimmed by 2 bases and J by 7 bases, leaving 6 bases between them. DNA for the CDR3: TGTGCCAGCAGTGAAAGAGCGAATGAGCAGTTCTTC. Its translation is CASSERANEQFF.

V and J are TRBV28 and TRBJ2-5, with 12 bases fitting TRBD1. CDR1 and CDR2 from the germline V gene are MDHEN and SYDVKM. The V and J ends lost 5 bases and 5 bases, in that order; junction bases with no gene match: 9. This CDR3 has 16 amino acids. In DNA, the CDR3 is TGTGCCAGCAGTCCCGAGGGACAGGGGGCCGGCGAGACCCAGTACTTC. Its protein is CASSPEGQGAGETQYF.

This clone has only one observation. The chain is built from TRBV30 and TRBJ1-2; 9 bases are shared with TRBD1. V was clipped by 0 bases and J by 8 bases; unmatched bases: 4. Germline V gives CDR1 GTSNPN, CDR2 SVGIG (reference sequence). The CDR3 consists of 13 residues. The CDR3 spells CAWSVGQGRGYTF. The CDR3 bases are TGTGCCTGGAGTGTGGGACAGGGAAGAGGCTACACCTTC.

V and J are TRBV10-3 and TRBJ2-5, with 11 nucleotides matching TRBD2. V was clipped by 5 bases and J by 5 bases; unmatched bases: 7. The germline gives CDR1 ENHRY, CDR2 SYGVKD. The CDR3 sequence is 15 residues long. The CDR3: CAISLLAGEGETQYF. For the CDR3, the DNA is TGTGCCATCAGTCTACTAGCGGGAGAGGGGGAGACCCAGTACTTC.

With regard to this clone: Sequence at one end of the junction differs from germline and may be a read error. The chain employs TRBV28 and TRBJ1-2; D remains unclear. This CDR3 is built from 15 residues. CDR1 is MDHEN and CDR2 is SYDVKM in the germline V gene. The CDR3 nucleotides read TGTGCCAGTAGTTCACCGGGTCAAGCCTTCTATGGCTACACCTTC. Residues: CASSSPGQAFYGYTF.

The V gene is TRBV28, the J gene TRBJ1-5; perhaps TRBD1 as D (6 bases). The V gene's germline CDR1 is MDHEN and CDR2 SYDVKM. V shed 7 bases and J shed 3 bases, with 16 bases lying between them. The CDR3 extends over 15 amino acids. The CDR3 DNA is TGTGCCAGCACCGCTATCACAGGGCTCAATCAGCCCCAGCATTTT. Protein: CASTAITGLNQPQHF.

CDR3 protein: CASSITNFGTELLTF. The CDR3 DNA sequence: TGTGCCAGTAGTATAACAAATTTCGGGACAGAACTCCTGACTTTC. This rearrangement joins TRBV19 to TRBJ2-6; 7 bases match TRBD1. Trimming removed 2 bases from V and 14 bases from J; junction bases left unmatched: 12. The germline V gene encodes CDR1 LNHDA and CDR2 SQIVND (reference sequence). The CDR3 covers 15 residues.

The chain employs TRBV5-1 and TRBJ1-1, with TRBD1 identical over 9 bases. The CDR3 runs to 16 residues. J was trimmed by 0 bases and V by 2 bases; bases with no gene match: 5. In germline, CDR1 is SGHRS, CDR2 YFSETQ. The DNA of the CDR3 is TGCGCCAGCAGCTTAGCCGACAGGGGGATGAACACTGAAGCTTTCTTT. Translation: CASSLADRGMNTEAFF.

The chain is built from TRBV3-1 (or the pseudogene TRBV3-2) and TRBJ2-6; D gene ambiguous. CDR1 and CDR2 from the germline V gene are LGHDT and YNNKEL (reference sequence). V lost 2 bases and J lost 2, with 4 bases in between. The CDR3 consists of 14 residues. CDR3 in amino acids: CASSQTAGANVLTF. DNA of the CDR3: TGTGCCAGCAGCCAAACGGCTGGGGCCAACGTCCTGACTTTC.

The chain couples TRBV9 to TRBJ1-4; possible D gene TRBD1, 5 bases. The CDR3 contains 15 residues. Trimming cost V 4 bases and J 3 bases, with 13 bases left between them. Per germline, CDR1 SGDLS and CDR2 YYNGEE. CDR3 sequence reads: CASSPQTASNEKLFF. CDR3 nucleotide sequence: TGTGCCAGCAGCCCTCAGACAGCTTCTAATGAAAAACTGTTTTTT.

The chain has TRBV5-1 and TRBJ2-7; the D gene is possibly TRBD1 (6 bases). Germline CDR1 and CDR2: SGHRS and YFSETQ. The CDR3 totals 14 residues. V was clipped by 7 bases and J by 5 bases, with 19 bases between them. CDR3 nucleotide sequence: TGCGCCAGCGGGACCCAGACAGGAGGCAACGAGCAGTACTTC. Residues: CASGTQTGGNEQYF.

This chain links TRBV4-2 with TRBJ1-3, with 7 bases fitting TRBD1. The CDR3 has 13 amino acids. V was clipped by 6 bases and J by 11 bases; unmatched bases: 10. The germline V gene encodes CDR1 LGHNA and CDR2 YNFKEQ. The CDR3 coding sequence is TGTGCCAGCAGTGACAATACACAGGGGCCCATATATTTT. Encoded protein: CASSDNTQGPIYF.

V is TRBV7-9 and J is TRBJ2-7; tentative D call: TRBD2 (6 bases). V gave up 1 base and J gave up 5 bases, with 12 bases separating them. The CDR3 covers 14 residues. CDR1 and CDR2 from the germline V gene are SEHNR and FQNEAQ (reference sequence). Written as DNA, the CDR3 is TGTGCCAGCAGCTTAGTGGAGCGGGCAAACGAGCAGTACTTC. The encoded protein is CASSLVERANEQYF.

CDR3 sequence (DNA): TGTGCCTGGAGTGTCGGGGGGAGAGGAAGTCTACAGACCCAGTACTTC. It is translated as CAWSVGGRGSLQTQYF. The V call is TRBV30, the J call TRBJ2-5, with 7 positions matching TRBD2. With V trimmed by 0 bases and J by 6 bases, 13 bases remained unmatched. Germline CDR1 is GTSNPN and CDR2 is SVGIG (reference sequence). The CDR3 has 16 amino acids.

The rearrangement joins TRBV12-3 or TRBV12-4 to TRBJ2-7; unclear D gene. Trimming stripped 10 bases from V and 2 bases from J, with 12 bases between. This CDR3 comprises 12 residues. The CDR3 bases are TGTGCCATCCGACGACAACCCTACGAGCAGTACTTC. It translates to CAIRRQPYEQYF.